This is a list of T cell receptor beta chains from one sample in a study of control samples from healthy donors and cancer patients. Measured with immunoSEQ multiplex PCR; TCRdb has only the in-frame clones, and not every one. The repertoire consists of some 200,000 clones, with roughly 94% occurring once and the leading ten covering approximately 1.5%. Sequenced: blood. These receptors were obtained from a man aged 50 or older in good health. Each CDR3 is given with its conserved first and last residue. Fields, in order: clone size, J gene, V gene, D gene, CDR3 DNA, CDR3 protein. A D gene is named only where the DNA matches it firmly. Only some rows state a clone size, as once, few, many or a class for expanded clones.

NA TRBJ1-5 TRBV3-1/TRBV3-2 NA TGTGCCAGCAGCCAAGATCTTGGGAATCAGCCCCAGCATTTT CASSQDLGNQPQHF
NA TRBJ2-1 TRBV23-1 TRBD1 TGCGCCAGCAGCACTTACCGGGACAGGGGGAACAATGAGCAGTTCTTC CASSTYRDRGNNEQFF
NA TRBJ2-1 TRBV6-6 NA TGTGCCAGCAGCGACCTAGACGGGGTGGATGAGCAGTTCTTC CASSDLDGVDEQFF
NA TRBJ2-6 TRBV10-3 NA TGTGCCATCTATGCGTCTGGGGCCAACGTCCTGACTTTC CAIYASGANVLTF
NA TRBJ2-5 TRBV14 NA TGTGCCAGCAGCCAGCTACAAGGGGCCCAAGAGACCCAGTACTTC CASSQLQGAQETQYF
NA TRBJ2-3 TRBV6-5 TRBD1 TGTGCCAGCAGTTACTCGAAGGGACAGCGGCGAGATACGCAGTATTTT CASSYSKGQRRDTQYF
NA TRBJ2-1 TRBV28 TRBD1 TGTGCCAGCAGCTCCGGGACAGGGGTCAATGAGCAGTTCTTC CASSSGTGVNEQFF
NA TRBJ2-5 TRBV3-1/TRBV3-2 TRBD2 TGTGCCAGCAGCCAACTCCAGCGGGGGGCCCAAGAGACCCAGTACTTC CASSQLQRGAQETQYF
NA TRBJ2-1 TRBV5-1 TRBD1 TGCGCCAGCAGAATGATCCTTGACAGGGACAATGAGCAGTTCTTC CASRMILDRDNEQFF
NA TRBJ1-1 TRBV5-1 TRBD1 TGCGCCAGCAGCTTGGGTCTGGGACAGGGGGGCACTGAAGCTTTCTTT CASSLGLGQGGTEAFF
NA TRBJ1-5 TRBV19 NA TGTGCCACTTCCCGAGAGGGGTTGGGACAGCCCCAGCATTTT CATSREGLGQPQHF
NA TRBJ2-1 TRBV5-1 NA TGCGCCAGCGCCGGTGGGAGCTCCTACAATGAGCAGTTCTTC CASAGGSSYNEQFF
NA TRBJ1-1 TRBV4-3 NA TGCGCCAGCAGCCAAGTTGCGTGGACGAACACTGAAGCTTTCTTT CASSQVAWTNTEAFF
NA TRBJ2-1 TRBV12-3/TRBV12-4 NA TGTGCCAGCAGTTTAGGGACCTACAATGAGCAGTTCTTC CASSLGTYNEQFF
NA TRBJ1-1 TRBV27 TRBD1 TGTGCCAGCAGTACTCGACAGGGGGCGAATTCTGAAGCTTTCTTT CASSTRQGANSEAFF
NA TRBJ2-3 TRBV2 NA TGTGCCAGTAGGTGGGGCGCAGATACGCAGTATTTT CASRWGADTQYF
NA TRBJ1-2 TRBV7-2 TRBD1 TGTGCCAGCAGCTTACGCGACAGGGAAGTCTATGGCTACACCTTC CASSLRDREVYGYTF
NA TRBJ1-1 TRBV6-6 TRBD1 TGTGCCAGCAGTCCTCGCCAGGGGGCGACGGCTGAAGCTTTCTTT CASSPRQGATAEAFF
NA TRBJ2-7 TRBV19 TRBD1 TGTGCCAGTAGTCGCAGAGGACAGGGGGCGCGGTACGAGCAGTACTTC CASSRRGQGARYEQYF
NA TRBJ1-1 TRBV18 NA TGTGCCAGCTCGGAGGGGGGGACGGGGTCTGAAGCTTTCTTT CASSEGGTGSEAFF
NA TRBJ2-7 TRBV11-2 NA TGTGCCAGCAGCTTAGAGGAGGGACCGCACTACGAGCAGTACTTC CASSLEEGPHYEQYF
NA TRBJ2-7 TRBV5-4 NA TGTGCCAGCAGCTTGGGCGGGGGACAAGCTACCTACGAGCAGTACTTC CASSLGGGQATYEQYF
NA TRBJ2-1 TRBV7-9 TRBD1 TGTGCCAGCAGCTTAACAGGGGGCCCCTACAATGAGCAGTTCTTC CASSLTGGPYNEQFF
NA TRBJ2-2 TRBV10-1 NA TGCGCCAGTACGGACAGTCGCACCGGGGAGCTGTTTTTT CASTDSRTGELFF
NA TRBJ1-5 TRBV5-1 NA TGCGCCAGCAGCTCCGGGACGGTTAATCAGCCCCAGCATTTT CASSSGTVNQPQHF
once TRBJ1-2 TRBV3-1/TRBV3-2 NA TGTGCCAGCAGCCAAGATCTTTACGGTGGCTACACCTTC CASSQDLYGGYTF
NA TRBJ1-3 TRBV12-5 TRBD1 TGTGCTAGTGGTTTGGTACAACGGCCAGGGGGCTCTGGAAACACCATATATTTT CASGLVQRPGGSGNTIYF
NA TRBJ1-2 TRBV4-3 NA TGCGCCAGCAGCCAAGTACCGCTTGATGGGGGCTACACCTTC CASSQVPLDGGYTF
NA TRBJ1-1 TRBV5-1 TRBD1 TGCGCCAGCAGCCGTGGACAGGTAGGTGCTGAAGCTTTCTTT CASSRGQVGAEAFF
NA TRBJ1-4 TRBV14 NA TGTGCCAGCAGCCCGCGACTAGGCGAAAAACTGTTTTTT CASSPRLGEKLFF
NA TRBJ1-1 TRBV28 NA TGTGCCAGCACGGTGAACACTGAAGCTTTCTTT CASTVNTEAFF
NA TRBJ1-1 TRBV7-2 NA TGTGCCAGCAGCTTTTATACAGGGATTTACACTGAAGCTTTCTTT CASSFYTGIYTEAFF
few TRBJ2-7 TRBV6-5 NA TGTGCCAGCAGTTACGGGTTTAGCTACGAGCAGTACTTC CASSYGFSYEQYF
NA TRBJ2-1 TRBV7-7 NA TGTGCTAGCAGCTTAGGTCTGCGGCAGGAGCAGTTCTTC CASSLGLRQEQFF
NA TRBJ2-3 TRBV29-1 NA TGCAGCCTTAAAGGAGGCCCAGATACGCAGTATTTT CSLKGGPDTQYF
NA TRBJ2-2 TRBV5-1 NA TGCGCCAGCAGCTTGGTTACAGGGCGGGAGCTGTTTTTT CASSLVTGRELFF